This is a list of T cell receptor beta chains from one sample in a study of cytomegalovirus exposure and HLA in healthy donors. Using immunoSEQ multiplex PCR, the repertoire was profiled, and TCRdb retains in-frame clones only, with some absent. The sample gives 200,000 to 250,000 clones, about 70% of which show up once; less than 3% is in the top ten. The sample taken for sequencing was PBMCs. The source of these receptors is a man aged 40-55 years in good health and CMV-seropositive. CDR3s include the opening cysteine and the closing phenylalanine or tryptophan. The D gene is left open where the match is weak.

len,j_gene,v_gene,d_gene,CDR3aa
17,TRBJ1-4,TRBV15,TRBD1,CATSIRTGGPTNEKLFF
15,TRBJ2-7,TRBV19,TRBD2,CASSIGRGVSYEQYF
12,TRBJ2-1,TRBV19,NA,CASSISRGKQFF
18,TRBJ2-3,TRBV4-1,TRBD1,CASSQDPPGTDSTDTQYF
14,TRBJ2-7,TRBV4-2,TRBD1,CASSPTVGGNEQYF
16,TRBJ1-1,TRBV25-1,TRBD1,CASSGTPGQNGLLAFF
12,TRBJ1-2,TRBV18,TRBD1,CASSSTGEGYTF
14,TRBJ2-5,TRBV10-3,TRBD1,CAISEPTGGETQYF
15,TRBJ1-3,TRBV25-1,NA,CASGGLGAGGNTIYF
14,TRBJ1-2,TRBV6-1,NA,CASTPEGSLEGYTF
13,TRBJ2-7,TRBV28,TRBD1,CASSLGTDLEQYF
13,TRBJ2-7,TRBV19,NA,CASSNEGRYEQYF
15,TRBJ1-5,TRBV9,NA,CASSVGGGGNQPQHF
14,TRBJ1-4,TRBV19,NA,CASSKLATNEKLFF
15,TRBJ2-7,TRBV4-2,TRBD1,CASSQSRDSFYEQYF
19,TRBJ2-1,TRBV5-4,TRBD2,CASSPGGGRDSASYNEQFF
14,TRBJ1-4,TRBV19,NA,CASRGGSVWEKLFF
13,TRBJ2-7,TRBV7-9,TRBD1,CSSSLGQVYEQYF
15,TRBJ2-3,TRBV10-1,TRBD2,CASSEASGGADTQYF
14,TRBJ1-2,TRBV27,NA,CASSLGGKVNGYTF
15,TRBJ1-6,TRBV5-1,NA,CASSAFPEQNSPLHF
13,TRBJ2-1,TRBV6-6,TRBD2,CASSFDLRAGEFF
14,TRBJ2-1,TRBV4-3,TRBD1,CASSMGQEFNEQFF
14,TRBJ2-7,TRBV18,TRBD2,CASSPSGGSYEQYF
13,TRBJ2-3,TRBV7-9,TRBD1,CASSPISGTTGDF
15,TRBJ1-2,TRBV7-2,NA,CASSLGAGAGYGYTF
14,TRBJ2-7,TRBV5-4,TRBD1,CASSRGQGDYEQYF
14,TRBJ2-7,TRBV6-5,NA,CASSYSRGLYEQYF
12,TRBJ1-2,TRBV7-2,NA,CASSFPQYGYTF
15,TRBJ2-7,TRBV7-2,NA,CASSLDRDPSYEQYF
14,TRBJ1-1,TRBV27,NA,CASSLRGMNTEAFF
21,TRBJ1-2,TRBV19,NA,CASSIGGAGLGLRSSYYGYTF
16,TRBJ2-2,TRBV6-5,TRBD2,CASSSWTSGGTGELFF
14,TRBJ1-2,TRBV6-5,NA,CASSYSEAGDGYTF
14,TRBJ1-1,TRBV15,NA,CATSRDRDFTEAFF
15,TRBJ1-1,TRBV5-4,NA,CASSLDRVRQAEAFF
15,TRBJ1-1,TRBV14,TRBD1,CASSPSPGQTVEAFF
15,TRBJ1-6,TRBV28,TRBD1,CASRRQGFYNSPLHF
15,TRBJ1-3,TRBV6-4,NA,CASQIPGDGGNTIYF
13,TRBJ2-1,TRBV29-1,NA,CSVHPGLSGEQFF
16,TRBJ2-3,TRBV9,TRBD1,CASSVGDRRSTDTQYF
13,TRBJ1-2,TRBV2,NA,CASSERGGDGYTF
14,TRBJ1-3,TRBV18,NA,CASSPLAGPNTIYF
17,TRBJ2-1,TRBV11-2,TRBD1,CASSYAPKGASSSEQFF
12,TRBJ1-1,TRBV5-6,NA,CASSGMNTEAFF
15,TRBJ2-3,TRBV5-6,TRBD1,CASSRQGLRTDTQYF